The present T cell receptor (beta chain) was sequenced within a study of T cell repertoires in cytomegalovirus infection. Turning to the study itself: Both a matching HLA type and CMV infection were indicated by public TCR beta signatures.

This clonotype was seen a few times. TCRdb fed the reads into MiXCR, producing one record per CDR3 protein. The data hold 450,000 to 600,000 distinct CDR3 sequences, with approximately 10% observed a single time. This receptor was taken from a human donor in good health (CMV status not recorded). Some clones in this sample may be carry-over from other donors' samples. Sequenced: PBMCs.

This CDR3 reads CASSHRWAGQTEAFF. The CDR3 coding sequence is TGTGCCAGCAGCCACCGATGGGCAGGGCAGACTGAAGCTTTCTTT. The chain couples TRBV12-3 or TRBV12-4 to TRBJ1-1; maybe TRBD1 (5 bases). Trimming stripped 6 bases from V and 5 bases from J, with 19 bases between. This CDR3 contains 15 residues.